This record looks at one T cell receptor (beta chain) sequence and its context. Antigen specificity is unknown. Unique molecular identifiers were carried by the TCR beta cDNA libraries. Some 450,000 cDNA molecules were recovered from an input of about 0.9 to 11 million T cells. TCRdb ran MiXCR on the PCR reads and lists one entry per CDR3 protein. The table records about 810,000 distinct CDR3 sequences, approximately 53% of them present only once. These data come from a study of post-analysis software for immune sequencing data. About the study: There were relapsing-remitting, secondary progressive and progressive-relapsing multiple sclerosis among the disease courses included. Study-wide points: A few TRBV segments occurring more often in patients than controls included TRBV5-6, TRBV5-1 and TRBV20-1. F measure grouped same-batch samples tightly together. When compared against controls, multiple sclerosis patients showed significantly lower normalized Chao1 diversity.

V was clipped by 0 bases and J by 4 bases, with 11 bases between them. This CDR3 is built from 16 residues. Germline CDR1 SGHRS, CDR2 YFSETQ. Sequencing used blood. The gene calls are TRBV5-1 and TRBJ1-6; D perhaps matches TRBD1 (6 bases). The sequence was collected from a girl aged 10 to 17 with multiple sclerosis. As DNA, the CDR3 is TGCGCCAGCAGCTTGGAGATCCAGGGGTATAATTCACCCCTCCACTTT. It encodes CASSLEIQGYNSPLHF.